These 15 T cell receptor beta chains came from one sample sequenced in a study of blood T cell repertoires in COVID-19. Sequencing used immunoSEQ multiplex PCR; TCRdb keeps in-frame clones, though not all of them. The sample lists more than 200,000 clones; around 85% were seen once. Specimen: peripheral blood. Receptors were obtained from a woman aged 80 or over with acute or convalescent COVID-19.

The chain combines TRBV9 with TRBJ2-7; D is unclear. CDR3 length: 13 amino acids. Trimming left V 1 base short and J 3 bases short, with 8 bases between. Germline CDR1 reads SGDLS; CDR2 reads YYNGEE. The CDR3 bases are TGTGCCAGCAGCGTATTGGCAGACTACGAGCAGTACTTC. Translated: CASSVLADYEQYF.

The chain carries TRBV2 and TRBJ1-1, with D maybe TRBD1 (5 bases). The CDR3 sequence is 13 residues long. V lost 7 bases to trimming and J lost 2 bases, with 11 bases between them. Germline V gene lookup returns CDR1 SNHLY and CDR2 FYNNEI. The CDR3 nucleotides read TGTGCCAGCATGACAGAGAGAAACACTGAAGCTTTCTTT. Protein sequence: CASMTERNTEAFF.

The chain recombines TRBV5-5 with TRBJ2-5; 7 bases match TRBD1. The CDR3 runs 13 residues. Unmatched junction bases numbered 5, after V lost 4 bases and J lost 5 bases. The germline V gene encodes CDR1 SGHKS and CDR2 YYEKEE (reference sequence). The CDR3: CASSGPGQETQYF. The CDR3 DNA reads TGTGCCAGCAGCGGACCGGGACAGGAGACCCAGTACTTC.

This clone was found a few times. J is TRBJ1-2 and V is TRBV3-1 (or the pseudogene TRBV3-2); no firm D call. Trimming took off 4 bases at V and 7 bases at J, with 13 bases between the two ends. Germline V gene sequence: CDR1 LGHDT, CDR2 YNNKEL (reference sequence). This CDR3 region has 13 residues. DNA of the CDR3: TGTGCCAGCAGCCCGCGGCAGGAGGGTGGCTACACCTTC. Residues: CASSPRQEGGYTF.

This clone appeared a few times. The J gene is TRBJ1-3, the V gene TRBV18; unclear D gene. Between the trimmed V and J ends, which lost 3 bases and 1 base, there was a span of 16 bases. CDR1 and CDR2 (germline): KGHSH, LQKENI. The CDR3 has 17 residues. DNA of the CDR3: TGTGCCAGCTCACCCTACCGGGTTGGCTTATCTGGAAACACCATATATTTT. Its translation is CASSPYRVGLSGNTIYF.

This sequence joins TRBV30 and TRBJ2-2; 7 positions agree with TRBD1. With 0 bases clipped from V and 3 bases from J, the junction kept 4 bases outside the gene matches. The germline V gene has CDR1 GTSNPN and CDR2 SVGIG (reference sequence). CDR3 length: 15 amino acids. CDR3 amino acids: CAWSVFGTDTGELFF. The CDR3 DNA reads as TGTGCCTGGAGTGTATTCGGGACAGACACCGGGGAGCTGTTTTTT.

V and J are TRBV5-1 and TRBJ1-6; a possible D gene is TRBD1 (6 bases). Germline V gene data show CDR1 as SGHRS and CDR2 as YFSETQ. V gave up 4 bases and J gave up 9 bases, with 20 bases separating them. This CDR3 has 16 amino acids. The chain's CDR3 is CASSSEGGKQGSPLHF. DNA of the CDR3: TGCGCCAGCAGCAGCGAAGGGGGTAAGCAGGGTTCACCCCTCCACTTT. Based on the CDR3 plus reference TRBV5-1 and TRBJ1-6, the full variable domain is KAGVTQTPRYLIKTRGQQVTLSCSPISGHRSVSWYQQTPGQGLQFLFEYFSETQRNKGNFPGRFSGRQFSNSRSEMNVSTLELGDSALYLCASSSEGGKQGSPLHFGNGTRLTVT.

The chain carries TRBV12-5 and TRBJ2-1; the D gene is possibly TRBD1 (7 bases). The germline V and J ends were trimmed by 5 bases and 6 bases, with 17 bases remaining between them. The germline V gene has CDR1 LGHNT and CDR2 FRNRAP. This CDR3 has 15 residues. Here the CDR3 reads CASGPGGAGGNEQFF. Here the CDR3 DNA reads TGTGCTAGTGGTCCCGGCGGGGCAGGGGGCAATGAGCAGTTCTTC.

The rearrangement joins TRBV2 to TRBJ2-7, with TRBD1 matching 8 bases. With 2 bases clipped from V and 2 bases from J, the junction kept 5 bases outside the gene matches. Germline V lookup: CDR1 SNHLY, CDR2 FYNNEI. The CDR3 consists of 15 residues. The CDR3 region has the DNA TGTGCCAGCAGTGAAAGAGACAGGGGCCCCTACGAGCAGTACTTC. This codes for CASSERDRGPYEQYF.

CDR3 DNA sequence: TGTGCCATCAGCGCGAATAGCTACGATACGCAGTATTTT. Translated: CAISANSYDTQYF. V gene TRBV10-3 combines with J gene TRBJ2-3; D remains unclear. The CDR3 is made up of 13 amino acids. Per germline, CDR1 ENHRY and CDR2 SYGVKD. V was trimmed by 6 bases and J by 6 bases, leaving 13 bases between them.

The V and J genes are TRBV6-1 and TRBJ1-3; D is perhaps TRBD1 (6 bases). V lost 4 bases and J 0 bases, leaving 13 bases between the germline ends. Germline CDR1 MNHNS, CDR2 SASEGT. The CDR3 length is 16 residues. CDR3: CASSVNTGTSGNTIYF. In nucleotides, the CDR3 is TGTGCCAGCAGTGTGAACACAGGGACCTCTGGAAACACCATATATTTT.

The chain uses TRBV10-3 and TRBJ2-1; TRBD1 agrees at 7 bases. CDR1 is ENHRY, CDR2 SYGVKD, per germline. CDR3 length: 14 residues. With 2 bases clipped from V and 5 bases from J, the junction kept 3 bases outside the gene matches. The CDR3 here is CAISEDRDDNEQFF. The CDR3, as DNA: TGTGCCATCAGTGAGGACAGGGATGACAATGAGCAGTTCTTC.

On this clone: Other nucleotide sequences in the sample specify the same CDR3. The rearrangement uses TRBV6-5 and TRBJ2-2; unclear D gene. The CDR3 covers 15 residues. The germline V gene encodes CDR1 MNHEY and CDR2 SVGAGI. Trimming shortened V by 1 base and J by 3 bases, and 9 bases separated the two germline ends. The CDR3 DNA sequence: TGTGCCAGCAGTTACTTGGGCCAAGACACCGGGGAGCTGTTTTTT. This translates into CASSYLGQDTGELFF.

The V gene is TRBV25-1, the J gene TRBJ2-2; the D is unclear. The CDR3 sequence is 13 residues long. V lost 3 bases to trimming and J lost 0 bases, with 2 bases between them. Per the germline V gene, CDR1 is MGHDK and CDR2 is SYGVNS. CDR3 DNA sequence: TGTGCCAGCAGTGACACGAACACCGGGGAGCTGTTTTTT. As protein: CASSDTNTGELFF.

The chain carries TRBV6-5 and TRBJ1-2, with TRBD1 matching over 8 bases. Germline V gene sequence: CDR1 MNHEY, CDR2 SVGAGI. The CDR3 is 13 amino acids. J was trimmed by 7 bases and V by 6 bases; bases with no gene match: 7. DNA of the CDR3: TGTGCCAGCAGAGCCGCAGGGGGCGGTGGCTACACCTTC. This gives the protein CASRAAGGGGYTF.